The 29 T cell receptor beta chains given below trace back to one sample, sequenced in a study of Ad26.COV2.S vaccination and SARS-CoV-2 variants. The treatment here: approximately 18 received Ad26.COV2.S at low or high dose, single or two shots; 5 received placebo; per-sample allocation not given. Samples were taken on day 63 after the first vaccine or placebo injection. Libraries were prepared by immunoSEQ multiplex PCR; TCRdb keeps only in-frame clonotypes and omits some of them. The repertoire consists of 300,000 to 500,000 clones, with more than 85% occurring once and the leading ten covering roughly 3.2%. The input for sequencing was peripheral blood, taken in a trial of Ad26.COV2.S vaccine versus placebo. The receptors stem from a person aged 18 to 65 who received the Ad26.COV2.S COVID-19 vaccine or a placebo.

The chain joins TRBV7-9 to TRBJ1-2; no clear D. V was trimmed by 1 base and J by 4 bases, leaving 13 bases between them. The CDR3 consists of 15 residues. Germline values: CDR1 SEHNR, CDR2 FQNEAQ (reference sequence). CDR3 coding DNA: TGTGCCAGCAGCTTAGAGGTCATTTCAATCTATGGCTACACCTTC. This gives the protein CASSLEVISIYGYTF.

The rearrangement links TRBV9 to TRBJ2-3, with TRBD2 identical over 8 bases. Losses at the gene ends were 1 base for V and 3 bases for J; bases not matched to a gene: 7. From germline, CDR1 is SGDLS and CDR2 YYNGEE. The CDR3 sequence is 16 residues long. The CDR3 bases are TGTGCCAGCAGCGTAACTGGACTAGCAAGTACAGATACGCAGTATTTT. This codes for CASSVTGLASTDTQYF.

The chain couples TRBV12-3 or TRBV12-4 to TRBJ2-1; D ambiguous. CDR3 length equals 12 residues. V was cut by 7 bases and J by 1 base, with 5 bases left in between. The CDR3 spells CASTLSYNEQFF. The CDR3 nucleotides read TGTGCCAGCACCTTGTCCTACAATGAGCAGTTCTTC.

The J gene is TRBJ2-5, the V gene TRBV3-1 (or the pseudogene TRBV3-2), with 7 bases lining up with TRBD2. The CDR3 covers 15 residues. Germline V lookup: CDR1 LGHDT, CDR2 YNNKEL (reference sequence). V shed 0 bases, J shed 4 bases, and the junction held 5 bases outside the gene matches. The CDR3 loop reads CASSQEGWEGETQYF. The DNA for the CDR3 is TGTGCCAGCAGCCAAGAAGGGTGGGAGGGAGAGACCCAGTACTTC.

J is TRBJ1-5 and V is TRBV5-6; D is undetermined. Germline-derived CDR1 and CDR2 are SGHDT and YYEEEE. V lost 0 bases to trimming and J lost 0 bases, with 7 bases between them. The CDR3 spans 15 residues. In DNA form, the CDR3 reads TGTGCCAGCAGCTTGGGAGGGTCTAGCAATCAGCCCCAGCATTTT. Translation: CASSLGGSSNQPQHF.

The CDR3 nucleotides read TGTGCCATCGAGGCAGATACGCAGTATTTT. Translation gives CAIEADTQYF. The J gene is TRBJ2-3, the V gene TRBV2; no reliable D call. The CDR3 sequence is 10 residues long. Trimming removed 10 bases at V and 4 bases at J, with 6 bases between. Germline assignment: CDR1 SNHLY and CDR2 FYNNEI. Full variable domain (rest looked up from reference TRBV2 and TRBJ2-3): EPEVTQTPSHQVTQMGQEVILRCVPISNHLYFYWYRQILGQKVEFLVSFYNNEISEKSEIFDDQFSVERPDGSNFTLKIRSTKLEDSAMYFCAIEADTQYFGPGTRLTVL.

The rearrangement uses TRBV19 and TRBJ2-1, with TRBD1 identical over 8 bases. The CDR3 contains 17 residues. Per the germline V gene, CDR1 is LNHDA and CDR2 is SQIVND (reference sequence). J lost 4 bases, V lost 3 bases, and 11 bases had no gene match. CDR3 DNA: TGTGCCAGTAGTATTTCAGGGGGCACGACGCTATACAATGAGCAGTTCTTC. This translates into CASSISGGTTLYNEQFF.

J is TRBJ1-2 and V is TRBV5-5, with TRBD1 matching 9 bases. The CDR3 covers 16 residues. Unmatched junction bases numbered 7, after V lost 0 bases and J lost 4 bases. Germline V gene data show CDR1 as SGHKS and CDR2 as YYEKEE (reference sequence). The CDR3 loop is CASSLASGTGIYGYTF. The CDR3 region has the DNA TGTGCCAGCAGCTTGGCCTCCGGGACAGGGATCTATGGCTACACCTTC.

This clone was counted a single time. This chain joins TRBV5-4 and TRBJ2-3; maybe TRBD1 (5 bases). The CDR3 has 15 amino acids. Germline CDR1 SGHNT, CDR2 YYREEE (reference sequence). With 2 bases removed from V and 1 base from J, the gap between germline ends came to 11 bases. CDR3 DNA sequence: TGTGCCAGCAGCTTAGGGGTCCCCGGCACAGATACGCAGTATTTT. Protein sequence: CASSLGVPGTDTQYF.

CDR3 loop: CASSLEWGNTIYF. The CDR3 DNA is TGCGCCAGCAGCTTGGAATGGGGAAACACCATATATTTT. The V call is TRBV5-1, the J call TRBJ1-3; D gene uncertain. The germline gives CDR1 SGHRS, CDR2 YFSETQ. V was clipped by 0 bases and J by 4 bases, with 5 bases between them. The CDR3 spans 13 residues.

V is TRBV6-2 or TRBV6-3 and J is TRBJ2-7; D call uncertain. V lost 4 bases and J 5 bases, leaving 18 bases between the germline ends. The CDR3 is 15 amino acids. Germline-derived CDR1 and CDR2 are MNHEY and SVGEGT. CDR3 sequence (DNA): TGTGCCAGCAGTTCGCCCCAGTGGGGAAGGGACGAGCAGTACTTC. Its translation: CASSSPQWGRDEQYF.

In DNA, the CDR3 is TGTGCCATCAGTGCCAAAGGGCAGCCCCAGCATTTT. This encodes CAISAKGQPQHF. The chain employs TRBV10-3 and TRBJ1-5; D is ambiguous. Looked up from germline, CDR1 is ENHRY and CDR2 is SYGVKD. Trimming took 4 bases from V and 7 from J, leaving 8 bases between them. The CDR3 extends over 12 amino acids.

This chain connects TRBV4-1 to TRBJ1-2; D might be TRBD1 (6 bases). Trimming pared 5 bases from V and 4 bases from J, leaving 17 bases between. The CDR3 is 15 residues long. The germline V gene encodes CDR1 MGHRA and CDR2 YSYEKL. The CDR3 protein is CASSAVEGGTYGYTF. In nucleotides, the CDR3 is TGCGCCAGCAGCGCGGTAGAAGGGGGAACCTATGGCTACACCTTC.

The V gene is TRBV10-2, the J gene TRBJ1-1; TRBD1 agrees at 12 bases. The CDR3 is 13 amino acids. Per germline, CDR1 WSHSY and CDR2 SAAADI. V was pared by 6 bases and J by 6 bases, with 2 bases of the junction left unmatched. The CDR3 sequence is CASRGQGAAEAFF. As DNA, the CDR3 is TGCGCCAGCAGGGGACAGGGGGCGGCTGAAGCTTTCTTT.

The genes are TRBV6-6 and TRBJ1-1; D is perhaps TRBD1 (5 bases). Trimming took off 4 bases at V and 0 bases at J, with 15 bases between the two ends. This CDR3 region has 16 residues. In germline, CDR1 is MNHNY, CDR2 SVGAGI (reference sequence). Written as DNA, the CDR3 is TGTGCCAGCAGTTTACCCATGGACACCATGAACACTGAAGCTTTCTTT. Amino acids: CASSLPMDTMNTEAFF.

The chain is built from TRBV2 and TRBJ2-5; D is unresolved. V lost 1 base to trimming and J lost 9 bases, with 6 bases between them. CDR1 and CDR2 (germline): SNHLY, FYNNEI. The CDR3 spans 11 residues. The CDR3 here is CASSEVASQYF. DNA for the CDR3: TGTGCCAGCAGTGAAGTGGCATCCCAGTACTTC.

The V and J genes are TRBV13 and TRBJ1-2, with D perhaps TRBD1 (5 bases). V was clipped by 4 bases and J by 2 bases, with 17 bases between them. The germline V gene has CDR1 PRHDT and CDR2 FYEKMQ (reference sequence). This CDR3 is 16 amino acids long. CDR3 DNA sequence: TGTGCCAGCAGCTCGACAGCAGGACGACAAAACTATGGCTACACCTTC. It yields the protein CASSSTAGRQNYGYTF.

CDR3 DNA sequence: TGTGCCAGCAGCTTGCTAGGAGGCACAGATACGCAGTATTTT. Its translation: CASSLLGGTDTQYF. This chain uses TRBV5-6 with TRBJ2-3; no clear D gene. V dropped 1 base and J dropped 1 base, with 7 bases sitting between them. The length of the CDR3 is 14 residues. Germline V lookup: CDR1 SGHDT, CDR2 YYEEEE.

The rearrangement uses TRBV2 and TRBJ2-2, with D unclear. Deletions cut 2 bases from V and 5 bases from J, with 12 bases between. CDR3 length equals 15 residues. Germline values: CDR1 SNHLY, CDR2 FYNNEI. The CDR3, as DNA: TGTGCCAGCAGTGAAACACGAGTCCAGACCGGGGAGCTGTTTTTT. Protein product: CASSETRVQTGELFF.

The CDR3 DNA is TGTGCCAGCAGTTTATCGAGTGGGGGGAACGGTTTTAAGTACTTC. Residues: CASSLSSGGNGFKYF. The chain carries TRBV27 and TRBJ2-4, with a possible D match to TRBD2 (6 bases). Trimming cost V 0 bases and J 14 bases, with 20 bases left between them. Germline V lookup: CDR1 MNHEY, CDR2 SMNVEV (reference sequence). There are 15 residues in the CDR3.

The V call is TRBV2, the J call TRBJ2-5, with a weak D call TRBD1 (5 bases). The germline V gene has CDR1 SNHLY and CDR2 FYNNEI. Trimming took off 3 bases at V and 5 bases at J, with 7 bases between the two ends. The CDR3 runs 12 residues. The CDR3 sequence: CASSDRAETQYF. In DNA, the CDR3 is TGTGCCAGCAGTGACAGGGCGGAGACCCAGTACTTC.

The V gene is TRBV4-3, the J gene TRBJ1-2; 9 bases are shared with TRBD1. CDR1 and CDR2 from the germline V gene are LGHNA and YSLEER. The CDR3 contains 16 residues. With V trimmed by 0 bases and J by 5 bases, 7 bases remained unmatched. The DNA of the CDR3 is TGCGCCAGCAGCCAAGACGTGGGACAGGGCGCTTATGGCTACACCTTC. Translation: CASSQDVGQGAYGYTF.

This clone showed up just once. The V gene is TRBV7-2, the J gene TRBJ1-4, with D possibly TRBD1 on 5 matching bases. The CDR3 runs to 14 residues. In germline, CDR1 is SGHTA, CDR2 FQGNSA. Trimming pared 4 bases from V and 0 bases from J, leaving 6 bases between. As DNA, the CDR3 is TGTGCCAGCAGCTCACAGGCAACTAATGAAAAACTGTTTTTT. This codes for CASSSQATNEKLFF.

V usage is TRBV2 and J usage is TRBJ1-2; 7 bases map to TRBD1. The CDR3 extends over 13 amino acids. The V gene end was trimmed by 2 bases and the J gene end by 6 bases; junction bases not matched to a gene: 3. The germline V gene has CDR1 SNHLY and CDR2 FYNNEI. CDR3 sequence: CASSELDRNGYTF. The CDR3 bases are TGTGCCAGCAGTGAATTGGACAGGAATGGCTACACCTTC. Together with reference TRBV2 and TRBJ1-2, the CDR3 gives the full variable domain: EPEVTQTPSHQVTQMGQEVILRCVPISNHLYFYWYRQILGQKVEFLVSFYNNEISEKSEIFDDQFSVERPDGSNFTLKIRSTKLEDSAMYFCASSELDRNGYTFGSGTRLTVV.

CDR3 coding DNA: TGCGCCAGCAGCCAAGAAGGGAGTGGGGGGGTGTACACCGGGGAGCTGTTTTTT. As protein: CASSQEGSGGVYTGELFF. The chain joins TRBV4-1 to TRBJ2-2; 7 nucleotides agree with TRBD2. The J segment lost 3 bases and the V segment lost 0 bases, leaving 10 bases of the junction unmatched. The CDR3 length is 18 residues. Looked up from germline, CDR1 is MGHRA and CDR2 is YSYEKL.

The chain joins TRBV27 to TRBJ2-2; 8 bases agree with TRBD1. The V segment lost 2 bases and the J segment 5 bases; nucleotides outside the gene matches: 4. CDR1 and CDR2 from the germline V gene are MNHEY and SMNVEV (reference sequence). The CDR3 contains 15 residues. This CDR3 is CASSLSRGLTGELFF. For the CDR3, the DNA is TGTGCCAGCAGTTTAAGCAGGGGGCTAACCGGGGAGCTGTTTTTT.

V usage is TRBV3-1 (or the pseudogene TRBV3-2) and J usage is TRBJ2-5; a weak D match, TRBD2 (6 bases). Germline lookup yields CDR1 LGHDT and CDR2 YNNKEL (reference sequence). V dropped 1 base and J dropped 5 bases, with 14 bases sitting between them. This CDR3 contains 15 residues. CDR3 region: CASSQVGLKGETQYF. CDR3 bases: TGTGCCAGCAGCCAAGTGGGACTCAAGGGGGAGACCCAGTACTTC.

The chain employs TRBV14 and TRBJ2-7, with D tentatively TRBD2 (5 bases). V dropped 5 bases and J dropped 6 bases, with 14 bases sitting between them. There are 13 residues in the CDR3. The germline gives CDR1 SGHDN, CDR2 FVKESK. The CDR3 DNA follows: TGTGCCAGCAGCGCCGGGTTTGGAGGCGAGCAGTACTTC. This encodes CASSAGFGGEQYF.

This clone was seen only once. The genes are TRBV6-5 and TRBJ2-2; D call uncertain. The CDR3 runs to 13 residues. CDR1 and CDR2 from the germline V gene are MNHEY and SVGAGI. V was shortened by 9 bases and J by 4 bases, with 12 bases between the two germline ends. The CDR3 DNA is TGTGCCAGTAGACTGAGTGGCACCGGGGAGCTGTTTTTT. Its translation: CASRLSGTGELFF.